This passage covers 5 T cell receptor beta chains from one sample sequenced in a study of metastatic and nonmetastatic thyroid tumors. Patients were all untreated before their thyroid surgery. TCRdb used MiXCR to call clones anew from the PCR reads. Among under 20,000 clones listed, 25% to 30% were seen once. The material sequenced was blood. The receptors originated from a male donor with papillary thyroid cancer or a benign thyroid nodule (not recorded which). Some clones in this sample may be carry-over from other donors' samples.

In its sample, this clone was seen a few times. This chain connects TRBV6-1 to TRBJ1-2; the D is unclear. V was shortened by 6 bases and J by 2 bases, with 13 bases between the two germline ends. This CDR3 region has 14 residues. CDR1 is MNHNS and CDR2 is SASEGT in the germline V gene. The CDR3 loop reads CASSATPLNYGYTF. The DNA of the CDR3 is TGTGCCAGCAGCGCGACACCGCTAAACTATGGCTACACCTTC.

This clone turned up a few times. In DNA, the CDR3 is TGTGCCAGCAGCTTTAGGGGTGGATTCATATATTTT. It encodes CASSFRGGFIYF. The chain is built from TRBV7-2 and TRBJ1-3, with D tentatively TRBD1 (5 bases). The CDR3 spans 12 residues. Trimming removed 3 bases at V and 12 bases at J, with 12 bases between. Germline CDR1 and CDR2: SGHTA and FQGNSA.

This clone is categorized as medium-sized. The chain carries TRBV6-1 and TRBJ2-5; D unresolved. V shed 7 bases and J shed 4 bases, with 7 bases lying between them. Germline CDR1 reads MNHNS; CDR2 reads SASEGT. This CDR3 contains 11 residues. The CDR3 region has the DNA TGTGCCAGCACATTAGGAGAGACCCAGTACTTC. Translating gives CASTLGETQYF.

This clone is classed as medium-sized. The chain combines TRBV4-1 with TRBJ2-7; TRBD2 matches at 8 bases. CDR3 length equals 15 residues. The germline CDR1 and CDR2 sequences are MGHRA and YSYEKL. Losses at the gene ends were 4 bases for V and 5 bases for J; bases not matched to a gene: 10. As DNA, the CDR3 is TGCGCCAGCAGCCCCGGGGGGGCGGGAGGAGACGAGCAGTACTTC. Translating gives CASSPGGAGGDEQYF.

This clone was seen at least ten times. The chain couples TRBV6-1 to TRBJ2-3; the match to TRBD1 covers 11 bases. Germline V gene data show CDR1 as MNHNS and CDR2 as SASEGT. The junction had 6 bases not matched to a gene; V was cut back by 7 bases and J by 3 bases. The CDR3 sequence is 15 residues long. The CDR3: CASTSGQGATDTQYF. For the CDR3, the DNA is TGTGCCAGCACCTCAGGACAGGGGGCAACAGATACGCAGTATTTT.